This T cell receptor beta chain was profiled in a study of CXCR3-negative and CXCR3-positive naive CD8 T cells. Study outcomes and limitations: Similar TRBV-TRBJ usage characterized naive CXCR3-negative and CXCR3-positive cells; memory cells differed. TRB CDR3s of CXCR3-positive naive cells were more hydrophobic than those of CXCR3-negative naive cells.

Notes on this clonotype: The antigen is undetermined.

The CDR3 extends over 15 amino acids. The V gene's germline CDR1 is SGHAT and CDR2 FQNNGV. Each TRB cDNA library was prepared by 5' RACE (with UMI labels). TCRdb re-called the 5' RACE reads and catalogs CDR3 proteins one per entry, DNA excluded. Its table lists fewer than 65,000 distinct CDR3 sequences. Every individual CD8+ T cell subset underwent sorting in triplicate at around 300,000 cells apiece. Among CD8+ T cells, naive ones were CD45RO-CCR7+CD27+CD95-. This sequence originates from a human donor in good health. Some clones in this sample may be carry-over from other donors' samples. The rearrangement joins TRBV11-2 to TRBJ2-3. The sequenced sample consisted of naive CXCR3+ CD8+ T cells from blood. The subset denotes: CD45RO-CCR7+CD27+CD95- naive CD8+ T cells expressing CXCR3 (TNR3+). This CDR3 reads CASSLDFGFADTQYF.